This entry describes one T cell receptor beta chain. Its cognate antigen is unknown. 60 Vbeta and 13 Jbeta primers were used in PCR. Clones were sequenced by immunoSEQ multiplex PCR, and TCRdb holds only the in-frame ones, with some missing. The sample lists about 180,000 clones, roughly 77% occurring once. This specimen belongs to a study of cytomegalovirus exposure and HLA in healthy donors. Study background: Early on, a data release was issued that held approximately 92 million unique TCRs from HLA-typed donors.

Study-wide results and limits: A likely sequencing artifact accounted for one observed cluster of highly shared sequence variants. Under in vitro conditions, a few CMV-associated chains were confirmed as specific for CMV antigens.

This clonotype was sampled from a young woman in good health and CMV-seropositive. The sample comprised PBMCs.

CDR3 amino acids: CASSFLTLSNTEAFF. The CDR3 nucleotides are TGTGCCAGCAGCTTCCTTACACTATCGAACACTGAAGCTTTCTTT. The chain joins TRBV9 to TRBJ1-1; the D is unclear. This CDR3 has 15 residues. Germline lookup yields CDR1 SGDLS and CDR2 YYNGEE. Trimming removed 4 bases from V and 1 base from J, with 14 bases in between.